This T cell receptor beta chain was sequenced in a study of regulatory and conventional T cells in RAG deficiency (dated by TCRdb to the late 2010s). For the study in its entirety: To compare the diversity and composition of the repertoires of Treg, conventional CD4+ and CD8+ T cells between RAG-deficient patients and healthy controls, the study applied high-throughput TCR beta sequencing.

Turning to this clone: Which antigen it targets is not known. No base quality information exists; no much larger clone differs at one position. The identical CDR3 is also encoded by other nucleotide sequences in the sample.

Conventional CD4+ T cells were purified from blood as CD25-low CD127-high cells before genomic DNA extraction. Seven to nine healthy control donors were used as the comparison group for repertoire analyses. The germline V gene sets CDR1 to MRHNA and CDR2 to SNTAGT. Clipping removes 6 bases from V and 7 bases from J, with 6 as the unmatched junction base count. Its CDR3 holds 14 amino acids, cysteine through phenylalanine. Only the CDR3 DNA stays, 42 bases, in frame from base 1. Library preparation used the immunoSEQ multiplex PCR assay. Genomic DNA from the sorted T-cell subsets was used to amplify and sequence rearranged TCR beta chain products. In the original analysis: Shannon entropy and Simpson indices were used to measure the diversity of productive TCR beta rearrangements in each repertoire. To assess clonal expansion, the frequencies of the 100 most abundant productive TCR beta clonotypes were added up as a share of total reads. The TRB repertoires were evaluated with a self-reactivity index based on amino acid usage at CDR3beta positions 6 and 7. Two-way ANOVA was used for repertoire analyses, and Student t or Mann-Whitney tests were used for flow cytometric analyses. TCRdb's version of the immuneACCESS table is confined to in-frame rearrangements and falls short of the full clone set. An unresolved V gene accounts for under half of the shortfall where checked; the remainder is of unknown origin. V, J and clone size are taken as reported in that table, and D and trimming were inferred from the DNA itself. This sample comprises just over 30,000 clones, approximately 96% of them detected only once. The ten largest clones add up to 0.35% to 0.4% of the sample.

Study-wide findings and limitations: Unique TCR beta sequences from Treg cells were roughly 100-fold fewer in Omenn syndrome and CID/AS patients than controls, versus roughly 10-fold for other subsets. All patient T-cell subsets had shorter CDR3 lengths; Omenn syndrome patients showed >85% Treg-Tconv repertoire overlap at nucleotide and amino acid level. Compared with control T-cell subpopulations, RAG-deficient patients had much lower Shannon entropy and higher Simpson indices. Rather than being bona fide Treg cells, the sorted CD25-high CD127-low cells in Omenn syndrome patients may represent peripherally activated cells. For some subjects, some T-cell subset analyses were not performed.

In addition, the sample was reused for a study of regulatory T cells. As described in the second report: The multiplex PCR used 52 forward TRBV primers and 13 reverse TRBJ primers, with assay-based and computational corrections for amplification bias. In patients, repertoires had restricted unique TRB V-J pairs and skewed V and J gene usage, with regulatory T cells showing the most marked changes. Between CD3G-deficient patients and healthy controls, the study compared T-cell receptor beta repertoires in sorted regulatory T cells, conventional CD4+ T cells and CD8+ T cells. Peripheral blood mononuclear cells were isolated by Ficoll density separation. Within the immunoSEQ assay, multiplex PCR amplified rearranged TRB loci from genomic DNA. TRB amplicons were sequenced on an Illumina HiSeq platform. Raw sequences were error-filtered and aligned to reference gene sequences by custom algorithms, then analyzed with the immunoSEQ online tools. Productive and nonproductive TRB rearrangement frequencies were evaluated among both unique and total sequences. Prism software was used to run t tests, Mann-Whitney tests or two-way ANOVA for comparisons between groups.

This receptor was obtained from a human donor in good health. The chain joins TRBV6-4 to TRBJ1-6; the central 7 bases match TRBD1. The sequencing sample was made of CD25- CD4+ T cells sorted from blood. The base sequence is TGTGCCAGCAGAGTCACAGGGGCGAATTCACCCCTCCACTTT. The encoded protein is CASRVTGANSPLHF.